Below are 10 T cell receptor beta chains sequenced from a single sample in a study of control samples from healthy donors and cancer patients. The repertoire was sequenced with immunoSEQ multiplex PCR; TCRdb's copy has only in-frame clones and lacks some. The table records under 150,000 clones, about 95% of them present only once. Material for sequencing was blood. Every receptor here comes from a young man in good health.

This sequence joins TRBV4-3 and TRBJ2-3; D remains unclear. With 0 bases removed from V and 0 bases from J, the gap between germline ends came to 7 bases. Germline V gene sequence: CDR1 LGHNA, CDR2 YSLEER. This CDR3 spans 15 amino acids. The CDR3 here is CASSQDPGSTDTQYF. For the CDR3, the DNA is TGCGCCAGCAGCCAAGACCCCGGGAGCACAGATACGCAGTATTTT.

V usage is TRBV19 and J usage is TRBJ1-2; TRBD1 matches 7 bases. Germline values: CDR1 LNHDA, CDR2 SQIVND (reference sequence). V shed 5 bases and J 7 bases; nucleotides not matched to a gene: 13. The CDR3 sequence is 15 residues long. Here the CDR3 reads CASSPWTGEAGGYTF. The CDR3 DNA is TGTGCCAGTAGTCCCTGGACAGGAGAAGCGGGTGGCTACACCTTC.

This clone was seen once. J is TRBJ2-6 and V is TRBV11-2; no clear D gene. The CDR3 has 16 amino acids. Germline V CDR1 and CDR2: SGHAT, FQNNGV. Trimming cost V 7 bases and J 0 bases, with 13 bases left between them. For the CDR3, the DNA is TGTGCCAGCACCGCGAGTTGGGGCTCTGGGGCCAACGTCCTGACTTTC. The encoded protein is CASTASWGSGANVLTF.

This clone is a singleton in its sample. The genes are TRBV4-3 and TRBJ2-7; a possible D gene is TRBD2 (7 bases). V lost 1 base, J lost 0 bases, and 13 bases lay in between. Germline CDR1 LGHNA, CDR2 YSLEER. CDR3 length: 16 residues. The CDR3 sequence is CASSQGRGGSSYEQYF. For the CDR3, the DNA is TGCGCCAGCAGCCAAGGACGCGGGGGCAGCTCCTACGAGCAGTACTTC.

This chain uses TRBV6-6 with TRBJ1-1, with 9 bases fitting TRBD1. In germline, CDR1 is MNHNY, CDR2 SVGAGI (reference sequence). The CDR3 has 16 residues. Trimming cost V 5 bases and J 4 bases; bases outside gene matches: 11. CDR3 sequence (DNA): TGTGCCAGCAGTCGAGGAACGACAGGGGGGTTCACTGAAGCTTTCTTT. Translated: CASSRGTTGGFTEAFF.

The chain recombines TRBV5-1 with TRBJ2-5; TRBD2 agrees at 8 bases. Germline V gene data show CDR1 as SGHRS and CDR2 as YFSETQ. The CDR3 is 15 residues long. The trim removed 4 bases at V and 1 base at J, leaving 6 bases unmatched. This CDR3 is CASSPTGGLQETQYF. The CDR3 DNA reads TGCGCCAGCAGCCCCACGGGGGGGCTCCAAGAGACCCAGTACTTC.

The chain carries TRBV6-6 and TRBJ1-5; perhaps TRBD1 as D (5 bases). The germline gives CDR1 MNHNY, CDR2 SVGAGI (reference sequence). Trimming removed 1 base from V and 5 bases from J, with 12 bases in between. The CDR3 covers 15 residues. CDR3 loop: CASSYWDGYDQPQHF. The CDR3, as DNA: TGTGCCAGCAGTTACTGGGACGGCTATGATCAGCCCCAGCATTTT.

The rearrangement uses TRBV5-6 and TRBJ2-7; D is possibly TRBD1 (5 bases). Germline V gene sequence: CDR1 SGHDT, CDR2 YYEEEE. The CDR3 is 13 residues long. The V gene lost 1 base and the J gene lost 5 bases, with 10 bases spanning the gap. In DNA, the CDR3 is TGTGCCAGCAGCTTGCGGCAGGGCCACGAGCAGTACTTC. It encodes CASSLRQGHEQYF.

The chain is built from TRBV10-1 and TRBJ1-2; possible D gene TRBD1, 5 bases. Looked up from germline, CDR1 is WNHNN and CDR2 is SYGVQD (reference sequence). CDR3 length: 13 amino acids. The V gene lost 3 bases and the J gene lost 1 base, with 6 bases spanning the gap. The CDR3 protein is CASSEGVNYGYTF. The CDR3 DNA is TGCGCCAGCAGTGAAGGGGTTAACTATGGCTACACCTTC.

This chain uses TRBV2 with TRBJ2-1; 7 positions match TRBD2. Germline values: CDR1 SNHLY, CDR2 FYNNEI. V dropped 7 bases and J dropped 4; count of bases not matched to a gene: 4. The CDR3 has 13 amino acids. DNA for the CDR3: TGTGCCAGCAACTGGCGGGGGTACAATGAGCAGTTCTTC. Protein product: CASNWRGYNEQFF.